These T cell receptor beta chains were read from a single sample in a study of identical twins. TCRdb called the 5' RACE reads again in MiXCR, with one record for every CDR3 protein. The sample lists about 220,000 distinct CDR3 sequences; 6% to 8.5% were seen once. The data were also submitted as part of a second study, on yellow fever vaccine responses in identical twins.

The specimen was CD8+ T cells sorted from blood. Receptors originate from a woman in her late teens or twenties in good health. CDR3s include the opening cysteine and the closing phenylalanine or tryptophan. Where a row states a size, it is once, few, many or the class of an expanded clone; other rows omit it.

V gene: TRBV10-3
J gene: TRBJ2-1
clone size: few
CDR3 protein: CAISEDSGGPSSYNEQFF

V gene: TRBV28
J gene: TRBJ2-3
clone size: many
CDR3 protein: CASSLSHPGTSGGVRSDTQYF

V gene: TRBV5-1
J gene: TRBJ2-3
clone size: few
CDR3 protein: CASSPESGPSTDTQYF

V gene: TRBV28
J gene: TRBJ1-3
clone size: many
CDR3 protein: CASWDRGLSGNTIYF

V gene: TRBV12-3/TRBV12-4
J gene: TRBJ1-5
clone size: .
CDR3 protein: CASSQHDRNQPQHF

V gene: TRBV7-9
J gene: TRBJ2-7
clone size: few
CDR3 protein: CASSLYSDSTYEQYF

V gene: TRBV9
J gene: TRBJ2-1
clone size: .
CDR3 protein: CASSVTSEGQFF

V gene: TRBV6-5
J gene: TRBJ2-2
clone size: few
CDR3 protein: CASSYSGTVTNTGELFF

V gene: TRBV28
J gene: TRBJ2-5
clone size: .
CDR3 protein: CASSLSGTGLGQETQYF

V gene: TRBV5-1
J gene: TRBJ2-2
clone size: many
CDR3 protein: CASSLNGGRTGELFF

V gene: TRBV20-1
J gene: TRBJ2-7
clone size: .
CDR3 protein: CSARHRGSSYEQYF

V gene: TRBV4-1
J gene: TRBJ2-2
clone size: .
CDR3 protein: CASAGPRAGELFF

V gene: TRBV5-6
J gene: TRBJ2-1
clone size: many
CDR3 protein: CASSWWTGRNEQFF

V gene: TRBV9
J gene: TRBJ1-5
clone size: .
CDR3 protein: CASSVQTGDPQHF

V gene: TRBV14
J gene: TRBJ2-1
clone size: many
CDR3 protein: CASSQGLAGPYNEQFF

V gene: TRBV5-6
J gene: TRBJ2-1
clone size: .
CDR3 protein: CASSDTSDRPSEQFF

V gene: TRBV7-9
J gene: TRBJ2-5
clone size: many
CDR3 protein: CASSWSPIGSEETQYF

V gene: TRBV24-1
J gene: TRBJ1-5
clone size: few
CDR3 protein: CATSEGQDSDQPQHF

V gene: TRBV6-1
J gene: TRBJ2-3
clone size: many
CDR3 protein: CASSRRGEQSTDTQYF

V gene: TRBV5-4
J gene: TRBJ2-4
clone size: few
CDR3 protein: CASSTPRTRNIQYF

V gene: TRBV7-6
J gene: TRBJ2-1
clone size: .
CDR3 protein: CASSLPNTSGVGLHEQFF

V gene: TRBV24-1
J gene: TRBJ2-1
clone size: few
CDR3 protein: CATSDSSGVPLNEQFF

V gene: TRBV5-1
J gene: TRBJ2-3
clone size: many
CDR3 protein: CASSWTFADTQYF

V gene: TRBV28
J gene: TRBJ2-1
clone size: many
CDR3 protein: CASSPLGLAGSLQYNEQFF

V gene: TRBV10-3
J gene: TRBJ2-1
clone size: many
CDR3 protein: CAIRLGQGGNEQFF

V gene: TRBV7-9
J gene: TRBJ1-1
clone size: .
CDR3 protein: CASSLNGTNTEAFF

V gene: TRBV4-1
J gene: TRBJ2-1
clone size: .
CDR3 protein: CASSRGQGGNEQFF

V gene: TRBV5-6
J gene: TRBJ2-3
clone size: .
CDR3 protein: CASSLAAGPGTQYF

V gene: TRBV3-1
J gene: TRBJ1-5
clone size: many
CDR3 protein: CASSQGLNSNQPQHF

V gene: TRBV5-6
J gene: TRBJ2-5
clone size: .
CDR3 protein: CASSLGLRRLAYETQYF

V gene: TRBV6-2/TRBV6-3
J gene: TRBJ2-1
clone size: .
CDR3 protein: CASSYPGTSNNEQFF

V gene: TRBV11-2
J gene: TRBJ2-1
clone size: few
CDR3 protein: CASSRTRDFGQRLWNEQFF

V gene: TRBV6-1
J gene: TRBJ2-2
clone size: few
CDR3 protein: CASSPTGGGNTGELFF

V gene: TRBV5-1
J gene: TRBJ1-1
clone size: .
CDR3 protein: CASSPGQGAPEAFF

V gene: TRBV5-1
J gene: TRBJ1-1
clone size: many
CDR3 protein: CASRRQGSEAFF

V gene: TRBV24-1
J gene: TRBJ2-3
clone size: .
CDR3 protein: CATIQGGSNTDTQYF

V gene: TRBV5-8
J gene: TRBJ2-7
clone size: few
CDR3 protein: CASSLDWGRSYEQYF

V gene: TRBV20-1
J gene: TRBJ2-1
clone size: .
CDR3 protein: CSASRQPQFF

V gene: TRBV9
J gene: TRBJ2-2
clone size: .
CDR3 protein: CASSVVSGFANTGELFF

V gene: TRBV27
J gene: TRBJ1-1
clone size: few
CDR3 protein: CASSTLGERTEAFF

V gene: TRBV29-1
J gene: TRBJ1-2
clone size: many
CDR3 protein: CSVDKQNNYGYTF

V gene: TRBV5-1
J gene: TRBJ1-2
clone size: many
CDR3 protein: CASSSRTGTVYGYTF

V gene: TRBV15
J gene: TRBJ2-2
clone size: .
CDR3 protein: CATSREGSNTGELFF

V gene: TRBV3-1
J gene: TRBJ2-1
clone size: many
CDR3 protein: CASALGGEQFF

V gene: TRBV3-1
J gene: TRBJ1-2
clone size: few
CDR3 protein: CASSRRSLTLYGYTF

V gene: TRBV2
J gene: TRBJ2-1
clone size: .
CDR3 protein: CASSDIGTDNEQFF

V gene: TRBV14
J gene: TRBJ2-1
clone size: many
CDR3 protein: CASSRRGYSYNEQFF

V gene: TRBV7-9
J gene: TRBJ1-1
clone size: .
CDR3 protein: CASGELNTEAFF

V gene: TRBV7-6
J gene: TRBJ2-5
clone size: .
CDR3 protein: CASSLAYRGRGETQYF

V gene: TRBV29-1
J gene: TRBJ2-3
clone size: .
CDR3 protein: CSVEARGTGEGSTDTQYF

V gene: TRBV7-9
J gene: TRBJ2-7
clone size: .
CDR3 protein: CAGSSSLYYSYEQYF

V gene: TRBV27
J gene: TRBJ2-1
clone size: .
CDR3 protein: CASSSGLGDTVGNEQFF

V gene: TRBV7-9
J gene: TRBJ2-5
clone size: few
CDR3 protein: CASSSSDKETQYF

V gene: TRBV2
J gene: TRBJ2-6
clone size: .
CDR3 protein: CANQTGQPSGANVLTF

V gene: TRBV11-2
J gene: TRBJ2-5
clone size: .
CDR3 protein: CASSTGTSGWETQYF